This TCR beta chain was identified in a study of OX40 agonist ivuxolimab in advanced cancers. Germline CDR1 reads MNHEY; CDR2 reads SMNVEV (reference sequence). The V and J ends lost 8 bases and 2 bases respectively, with 16 bases between them. The CDR3 is 14 residues long. TCRdb's copy holds only in-frame clones and misses some; the assay was immunoSEQ multiplex PCR. This repertoire shows some 80,000 clones, roughly 91% found once; its top ten account for more than 2.5%. The sequence came from an adult with an advanced solid tumor such as melanoma, head and neck, liver or kidney cancer. This chain links TRBV27 with TRBJ2-7; tentatively, D is TRBD1 (5 bases). This sample comprised CD4+ or CD8+ T cells sorted from blood, obtained in a trial of the OX40 agonist ivuxolimab. CDR3 bases: TGTGCCAGCGGGGCATACCCGGGCCCCTACGAGCAGTACTTC. Amino acid sequence: CASGAYPGPYEQYF.